This T cell receptor beta chain was identified during a study of T-cell reconstitution after alpha-beta-depleted transplantation in children. General study results and limits: About two months after transplant, alpha-beta T cells reportedly came from several hundred expanded graft clones. The authors attributed T-cell counts and diversity one year after transplant mostly to newly produced T cells.

Unique molecular identifiers were used in preparing the TCRbeta library. A single record per CDR3 protein comes from TCRdb applying MiXCR to the PCR reads. The repertoire has 400,000 to 550,000 distinct CDR3 sequences, about 10% of them found once; the top ten carry around 2.2%. In this sample, this clonotype turned up many times. The antigen remains unidentified. The length of the CDR3 is 15 residues. The V end was cut by 1 base, the J end by 0 bases, with 8 bases between. CDR1 and CDR2 (germline): SGHTA, FQGNSA. The sample here was PBMCs, taken before TCRalphabeta/CD19-depleted stem cell transplant. The TCR sequence derives from a child aged 2 to 9 with inherited bone marrow failure, due to receive a stem cell transplant. The V and J genes are TRBV7-2 and TRBJ2-3; no definite D call. The CDR3 region has the DNA TGTGCCAGCAGCTTAGTCAGACCTAGCACAGATACGCAGTATTTT. It codes for CASSLVRPSTDTQYF.